The rows below give T cell receptor beta chains drawn from one sample of a study of T-cell memory formation after mild COVID-19. MiXCR was run by TCRdb on the 5' RACE reads, yielding one entry per CDR3 protein. The sample yields roughly 340,000 distinct CDR3 sequences, 20% to 25% seen once. The sample was PBMCs or a T cell subset sorted from them (not recorded which). The receptors shown here come from a man younger than 30 who had mild COVID-19 (a few samples of this study predate the infection). Cell type and time point are not known. The CDR3 runs from the conserved cysteine through the conserved F or W. Each record gives: CDR3 length, V gene, D gene, J gene, clone size, CDR3 DNA, CDR3 protein. D genes are given only for firm matches. A clone size is listed for some rows: how often the clone was seen (once, few, many), or a class if it is expanded.

15	TRBV7-2	TRBD1	TRBJ1-1	few	TGTGCCAGCAGCTTCATCTCAATACAGGGGAACGAAGCTTTCTTT	CASSFISIQGNEAFF
16	TRBV15	TRBD2	TRBJ2-5	NA	TGTGCCACCAGCAGAGGACTAGCGGGGGTCCAAGAGACCCAGTACTTC	CATSRGLAGVQETQYF
15	TRBV6-1	NA	TRBJ1-5	NA	TGTGCCAGCAGCCCCAGTAGGGATCGAAATCAGCCCCAGCATTTT	CASSPSRDRNQPQHF
13	TRBV15	NA	TRBJ2-5	NA	TGTGCCACCAGCAGACGGGACCAAGAGACCCAGTACTTC	CATSRRDQETQYF
15	TRBV9	NA	TRBJ2-2	few	TGTGCCAGCAGCGTAGCTCGAACAGACACCGGGGAGCTGTTTTTT	CASSVARTDTGELFF
14	TRBV7-2	NA	TRBJ2-7	many	TGTGCCAGCAGCTCAATAGGCGGGGCGCGGAACCAGTACTTC	CASSSIGGARNQYF
11	TRBV19	NA	TRBJ2-1	NA	TGTGCCAGTAGTACAGGGGTGGAGCAGTTCTTC	CASSTGVEQFF
17	TRBV7-6	TRBD2	TRBJ2-3	few	TGTGCCAGCAGCCCCCGGACTAGCGGGGGGACTTCAGATACGCAGTATTTT	CASSPRTSGGTSDTQYF
15	TRBV28	NA	TRBJ2-1	NA	TGTGCCAGCTCCGGGGACATGAGCTCCTACAATGAGCAGTTCTTC	CASSGDMSSYNEQFF
16	TRBV4-3	NA	TRBJ2-1	NA	TGCGCCAGCAGCCAAGATGGAAGGACCTCAAGCGATGAGCAGTTCTTC	CASSQDGRTSSDEQFF
13	TRBV5-1	NA	TRBJ1-2	few	TGCGCCAGCAGCGTCCCAGGGAGCTCTGGCTACACCTTC	CASSVPGSSGYTF
15	TRBV4-2	NA	TRBJ2-3	few	TGTGCCAGCAGCCCCGGGGTCATCCGCACAGATACGCAGTATTTT	CASSPGVIRTDTQYF
14	TRBV6-2/TRBV6-3	NA	TRBJ2-1	NA	TGTGCCAGCAGTTACCCGGGCTTGGGTAATGAGCAGTTCTTC	CASSYPGLGNEQFF
12	TRBV20-1	NA	TRBJ1-6	NA	TGCAGTGCTAGAGAGGGGTTTACACCCCTCCACTTT	CSAREGFTPLHF
11	TRBV2	NA	TRBJ2-7	few	TGTGCCAGCACCCCGGCCTACGAGCAGTACTTC	CASTPAYEQYF
14	TRBV4-1	NA	TRBJ2-5	NA	TGCGCCAGCAGCCAAGAGACAGTCCAAGAGACCCAGTACTTC	CASSQETVQETQYF
16	TRBV5-5	NA	TRBJ2-6	few	TGTGCCAGCAGCTTGGGGGTCTACTCTGGGGCCAACGTCCTGACTTTC	CASSLGVYSGANVLTF
18	TRBV20-1	NA	TRBJ2-1	few	TGCAGTGCTAAGGGAACTGGGCGACGAGCGGGCTACAATGAAGAGCAGTTCTTC	CSAKGTGRRAGYNEEQFF
15	TRBV7-8	NA	TRBJ2-7	NA	TGTGCCAGCAGCTTCGGGGGAGGCCCATCCTACGAGCAGTACTTC	CASSFGGGPSYEQYF
13	TRBV7-6	NA	TRBJ1-5	few	TGTGCCAGCAGCTTAGGATTGGGTCAGCCCCAGCATTTT	CASSLGLGQPQHF
16	TRBV3-1	TRBD1	TRBJ2-3	few	TGTGCCAGCAGCCATAGTGGACAGGGACTCACAGATACGCAGTATTTT	CASSHSGQGLTDTQYF
12	TRBV24-1	NA	TRBJ1-2	NA	TGTGCCACCTCGAGCGGATCGTATGGCTACACCTTC	CATSSGSYGYTF
13	TRBV6-5	NA	TRBJ1-2	NA	TGTGCCAGCAGTTACTCCGCAGGTTATGGCTACACCTTC	CASSYSAGYGYTF
16	TRBV4-2	NA	TRBJ1-6	NA	TGTGCCAGCAGCCAAGATCGGTACGGGGCGGGATCACCCCTCCACTTT	CASSQDRYGAGSPLHF
14	TRBV2	TRBD2	TRBJ2-1	few	TGTGCCAGCAGACCAGGGCGGGGGGACAATGAGCAGTTCTTC	CASRPGRGDNEQFF
15	TRBV4-1	NA	TRBJ1-1	few	TGCGCCAGCAGCCAAGTTACAGGGACGAACACTGAAGCTTTCTTT	CASSQVTGTNTEAFF
16	TRBV20-1	NA	TRBJ1-5	NA	TGCAGTGCTAGAGATCGAAGGTTAGGGAGCAATCAGCCCCAGCATTTT	CSARDRRLGSNQPQHF
14	TRBV24-1	TRBD1	TRBJ2-1	many	TGTGCCACCAGTCCAGGGGGTTTCTACAATGAGCAGTTCTTC	CATSPGGFYNEQFF
13	TRBV12-3/TRBV12-4	NA	TRBJ2-7	NA	TGTGCCAGCAGTCCCCCTCCGGGATACGAGCAGTACTTC	CASSPPPGYEQYF
16	TRBV5-1	TRBD2	TRBJ2-3	NA	TGCGCCAGCAGCTTGGGGCTAGCGGGCCATACAGATACGCAGTATTTT	CASSLGLAGHTDTQYF
15	TRBV12-3/TRBV12-4	TRBD1	TRBJ1-1	few	TGTGCCAGCAGTTTAGACGAGACAGGGATCACTGAAGCTTTCTTT	CASSLDETGITEAFF
14	TRBV18	NA	TRBJ1-1	few	TGTGCCAGCTCACTTTGGACAGAGAACACTGAAGCTTTCTTT	CASSLWTENTEAFF
13	TRBV7-2	NA	TRBJ2-6	many	TGTGGGGCGAGATTCGCTGGGGCCAACGTCCTGACTTTC	CGARFAGANVLTF
15	TRBV5-1	NA	TRBJ2-3	NA	TGCGCCAGCGGCGTCGGGGGTTACGCACCAGATACGCAGTATTTT	CASGVGGYAPDTQYF
14	TRBV12-3/TRBV12-4	TRBD2	TRBJ2-5	few	TGTGCCAGCAGGAAACTGGGGAGCGGGGCGGCCCAGTACTTC	CASRKLGSGAAQYF
15	TRBV9	NA	TRBJ2-5	NA	TGTGCCAGCAGCGCCGAGGGGGGACGCCGGGAGACCCAGTACTTC	CASSAEGGRRETQYF
18	TRBV4-1	TRBD2	TRBJ2-1	NA	TGCGCCAGCAGCCGTTTCAGGACTAGCGGGGGGGACTACAATGAGCAGTTCTTC	CASSRFRTSGGDYNEQFF
15	TRBV4-1	NA	TRBJ1-1	few	TGCGCCAGCAGCCAAGACCCAGGAGGGAACAGGGAAGCTTTCTTT	CASSQDPGGNREAFF
17	TRBV7-9	NA	TRBJ2-1	NA	TGTGCCAGCAGCTTCGGGGACGAGAAGGCCGAATACAATGAGCAGTTCTTC	CASSFGDEKAEYNEQFF
14	TRBV5-1	NA	TRBJ2-3	NA	TGCGCCAGCAGCTTGGAAGTCCGCACAGATACGCAGTATTTT	CASSLEVRTDTQYF
16	TRBV7-9	TRBD2	TRBJ2-1	many	TGTGCCAGCAGCACAACGGGACTAGCTATTCCCAATGAGCAGTTCTTC	CASSTTGLAIPNEQFF
13	TRBV10-3	NA	TRBJ2-7	few	TGTGCCATCAGGAGGACGGATGCCTACGAGCAGTACTTC	CAIRRTDAYEQYF
13	TRBV7-2	NA	TRBJ1-5	few	TGTGCCAGCAGCTTAAGGGAGTATCAGCCCCAGCATTTT	CASSLREYQPQHF
15	TRBV9	NA	TRBJ2-1	NA	TGTGCCAGCAGCGTAGCTACAGGCCCAAGGCGTGAGCAGTTCTTC	CASSVATGPRREQFF
11	TRBV10-3	NA	TRBJ2-7	few	TGTGCCATCAGTGTGGGGAGTGAGCAGTACTTC	CAISVGSEQYF
14	TRBV25-1	NA	TRBJ2-4	few	TGTGCCAGCAGTGCTCTGGGCGCCAAAAACATTCAGTACTTC	CASSALGAKNIQYF
17	TRBV7-2	NA	TRBJ2-6	NA	TGTGCCAGCAGCTTAGGCGCGGCCGGCTCTGGGGCCAACGTCCTGACTTTC	CASSLGAAGSGANVLTF
15	TRBV6-1	TRBD1	TRBJ1-5	NA	TGTGCCACCAAAAGGGGACAGGAGCTCAATCAGCCCCAGCATTTT	CATKRGQELNQPQHF
12	TRBV6-5	NA	TRBJ2-7	NA	TGTGCCAGCAGTCCCGACGGTCTCCAGCAGTACTTC	CASSPDGLQQYF
14	TRBV18	NA	TRBJ2-1	many	TGTGCCAGCTCATCTTCGAGGTCCTACAATGAGCAGTTCTTC	CASSSSRSYNEQFF
14	TRBV11-2	NA	TRBJ2-3	few	TGTGCCAGCAGCCCCCGGGTCTTCACAGATACGCAGTATTTT	CASSPRVFTDTQYF
14	TRBV18	NA	TRBJ2-1	NA	TGTGCCAGCTCACCGCCCAGGGGCCCCAATGAGCAGTTCTTC	CASSPPRGPNEQFF
13	TRBV7-2	NA	TRBJ1-2	few	TGTGCCAGCAGCCCGGGTCCTCTTGAGGGCTACACCTTC	CASSPGPLEGYTF
16	TRBV18	TRBD1	TRBJ2-2	NA	TGTGCCAGCTCACACCCGGGACAGGGGAACACCGGGGAGCTGTTTTTT	CASSHPGQGNTGELFF
13	TRBV7-3	NA	TRBJ2-6	NA	TGTGCCAGCAGCGCATCTGGGGCCAACGTCCTGACTTTC	CASSASGANVLTF
11	TRBV6-2/TRBV6-3	NA	TRBJ2-7	many	TGTGCCAGCAGAAGTCCCGGAGAGCAGTACTTC	CASRSPGEQYF
15	TRBV6-2/TRBV6-3	NA	TRBJ1-1	NA	TGTGCCAGCAGTTACTCGACAGTGCCCAGGACTGAAGCTTTCTTT	CASSYSTVPRTEAFF